The source of this T cell receptor (beta chain) is a study of a mutant IDH1 vaccine in newly diagnosed glioma. Study-wide background: Antecedent treatment encompassed radiotherapy, temozolomide, or their combination; the majority received both. The week-35 safety follow-up was V12, and the week-47 study end was V13. Points from the study as a whole: Altogether, around 93% of patients exhibited vaccine-induced immune responses. Among top peripheral T cell clonotypes, changes seemed unrelated to pseudoprogression.

Profiling relied on immunoSEQ multiplex PCR, and the TCRdb table lists in-frame clones only, not all of them. The sample lists around 31,000 clones; 81% were seen once. Of note for this clone: Its specificity is unknown.

Time point indicated: week 35, safety follow-up. The vaccine gave 300 ug of a 20-mer mutant IDH1 peptide subcutaneously per dose. The sample was PBMCs, taken from a glioma patient whose treatment included an IDH1 peptide vaccine. The sequence derives from a man aged 25 to 45 with glioma.

Here the CDR3 DNA reads TGCGCCAGCAGCTTGGAACCGCAGGGAGGCAATCAGCCCCAGCATTTT. Protein sequence: CASSLEPQGGNQPQHF. This rearrangement joins TRBV5-1 to TRBJ1-5; tentative D call: TRBD1 (5 bases). CDR3 size: 16 residues. V gave up 0 bases and J gave up 2 bases, with 12 bases separating them. Per the germline V gene, CDR1 is SGHRS and CDR2 is YFSETQ.